One and the same sample provided the 12 T cell receptor beta chains below, sequenced in a study of beta chain features in type 1 diabetes. The whole isolated RNA underwent reverse transcription, so sequencing captured expressed TCRB transcripts. The repertoire was sequenced with immunoSEQ multiplex PCR; TCRdb's copy has only in-frame clones and lacks some. The table has a few hundred thousand clones, 12% to 15% seen once. Sample: central memory CD4+ T cells from blood. The receptor set was obtained from a man aged 25-40 years in good health.

This clone showed up just a few times. This chain's CDR3 is CASSQLTGGNEQFF. DNA of the CDR3: TGTGCCAGCAGCCAACTGACAGGGGGCAATGAGCAGTTCTTC. This sequence joins TRBV14 and TRBJ2-1, with 9 bases identical to TRBD1. This CDR3 has 14 residues. Per germline, CDR1 SGHDN and CDR2 FVKESK. V lost 2 bases to trimming and J lost 6 bases; unmatched junction nucleotides: 2.

CDR3 sequence (DNA): TGTGCCAGTAGTAGCCGACAGGGAACCTACCCTGGGGCCAACGTCCTGACTTTC. Protein product: CASSSRQGTYPGANVLTF. The chain uses TRBV19 and TRBJ2-6; the match to TRBD1 covers 7 bases. Germline V gene lookup returns CDR1 LNHDA and CDR2 SQIVND (reference sequence). The CDR3 contains 18 residues. The V gene end was trimmed by 4 bases and the J gene end by 2 bases; junction bases not matched to a gene: 11.

CDR3 sequence: CASSWGQGNTEAFF. The CDR3 DNA sequence: TGCGCCAGCAGCTGGGGACAGGGAAACACTGAAGCTTTCTTT. V usage is TRBV5-1 and J usage is TRBJ1-1; 9 positions match TRBD1. The CDR3 has 14 amino acids. With 3 bases clipped from V and 2 bases from J, the junction kept 2 bases outside the gene matches. The germline gives CDR1 SGHRS, CDR2 YFSETQ.

V is TRBV27 and J is TRBJ1-2; D is perhaps TRBD1 (6 bases). Germline loops: CDR1 MNHEY, CDR2 SMNVEV (reference sequence). The germline V and J ends were trimmed by 0 bases and 3 bases, with 11 bases remaining between them. The length of the CDR3 is 15 residues. The CDR3 bases are TGTGCCAGCAGTTTATCTACAGGGAGCGACTATGGCTACACCTTC. Its translation: CASSLSTGSDYGYTF.

The chain uses TRBV7-2 and TRBJ1-2; 10 nucleotides align to TRBD1. The CDR3 has 15 residues. Trimming removed 6 bases from V and 2 bases from J; junction bases left unmatched: 6. CDR1 and CDR2 from the germline V gene are SGHTA and FQGNSA. The CDR3 here is CASRDGQGGNYGYTF. The CDR3 DNA reads TGTGCCAGCAGGGACGGACAGGGGGGAAACTATGGCTACACCTTC.

This clone was recorded many times. The chain links TRBV9 to TRBJ2-2; D remains ambiguous. The germline gives CDR1 SGDLS, CDR2 YYNGEE. The CDR3 has 14 amino acids. Trimming removed 1 base at V and 0 bases at J, with 4 bases between. CDR3: CASSVNTNTGELFF. DNA for the CDR3: TGTGCCAGCAGCGTAAATACGAACACCGGGGAGCTGTTTTTT.

The table lists this clone with a count of one. Other DNA variants within this sample encode the same CDR3. The chain combines TRBV18 with TRBJ1-5; 7 bases fit TRBD1. This CDR3 is 15 amino acids long. The germline CDR1 and CDR2 sequences are KGHSH and LQKENI. The V gene end was trimmed by 3 bases and the J gene end by 5 bases; junction bases not matched to a gene: 7. CDR3 sequence reads: CASSPMAGGDQPQHF. The DNA for the CDR3 is TGTGCCAGCTCACCCATGGCAGGGGGGGATCAGCCCCAGCATTTT. The variable domain in full, completed from reference TRBV18 and TRBJ1-5, reads NAGVMQNPRHLVRRRGQEARLRCSPMKGHSHVYWYRQLPEEGLKFMVYLQKENIIDESGMPKERFSAEFPKEGPSILRIQQVVRGDSAAYFCASSPMAGGDQPQHFGDGTRLSIL.

The V and J genes are TRBV7-9 and TRBJ1-2; D is undetermined. The CDR3 consists of 13 residues. The V end lost 1 base, the J end lost 14 bases, and 17 bases lay between the germline ends. Germline V gives CDR1 SEHNR, CDR2 FQNEAQ (reference sequence). In nucleotides, the CDR3 is TGTGCCAGCAGCTTAGATCGGACGGGTTCTTGGACCTTC. Translating gives CASSLDRTGSWTF.

Concerning this clone itself: One end of the junction does not line up with germline, which may come from a read error. The V gene is TRBV6-6, the J gene TRBJ1-2, with 8 bases that match TRBD1. Germline CDR1 is MNHNY and CDR2 is SVGAGI (reference sequence). This CDR3 contains 14 residues. For the CDR3, the DNA is TGTGCCAGCAGTGCATTCCCCGGACAGGGAGCCCGTGCCTTC. Protein product: CASSAFPGQGARAF.

The chain combines TRBV11-2 with TRBJ2-1; 10 bases map to TRBD2. The CDR3 is 13 residues long. V trimming: 5 bases; J trimming: 9 bases; junction bases outside the gene matches: 4. The V gene's germline CDR1 is SGHAT and CDR2 FQNNGV. The CDR3 nucleotides are TGTGCCAGCAGCGTGGGACTAGCGCGTGAGCAGTTCTTC. Amino acid sequence: CASSVGLAREQFF.

This clone was counted between two and nine times. This rearrangement joins TRBV11-3 to TRBJ2-2; no definite D call. This CDR3 is 14 amino acids long. Germline assignment: CDR1 SGHNT and CDR2 YENEEA. V lost 5 bases and J lost 6, with 13 bases in between. The CDR3 DNA reads as TGTGCCAGCAGCACCGGTTCCGTGGCCGGGGAGCTGTTTTTT. It encodes CASSTGSVAGELFF.

The chain has TRBV9 and TRBJ2-1; D might be TRBD1 (6 bases). In germline, CDR1 is SGDLS, CDR2 YYNGEE. The V end lost 0 bases, the J end lost 8 bases, and 21 bases lay between the germline ends. This CDR3 is built from 17 residues. The CDR3 is CASSVDPAGELVDEQFF. The CDR3 DNA reads as TGTGCCAGCAGCGTAGATCCGGCAGGGGAATTGGTAGATGAGCAGTTCTTC.